Here is one T cell receptor (beta chain) with its context. Its specificity is unknown. The data derive from a study of T cells in localized non-small cell lung cancer. Study outcomes and limitations: Because only a single region of the tumor was sequenced, heterogeneity remains possible. Measurement of T cell clonality placed uninvolved adjacent lung highest, above the level in tumor.

The assay was immunoSEQ multiplex PCR, and TCRdb's table has in-frame clones only and misses some. The sample has 30,000 to 40,000 clones; 70% to 90% are singletons. The V end was cut by 8 bases, the J end by 9 bases, with 16 bases between. The CDR3 is 12 residues long. Germline assignment: CDR1 MNHEY and CDR2 SMNVEV (reference sequence). The sequencing here drew on peripheral blood mononuclear cells, taken before any cancer treatment. The chain couples TRBV27 to TRBJ2-5, with D perhaps matching TRBD2 (6 bases). The clonotype comes from a male donor aged 60 or older with stage II lung adenocarcinoma. As DNA, the CDR3 is TGTGCCAGCCGATCATATCCGGGGGCCCAGTACTTC. Its protein product is CASRSYPGAQYF.